A selection of T cell receptor beta chains follows, all from one sample in a study of cytomegalovirus exposure and HLA in healthy donors. Here immunoSEQ multiplex PCR was the method, and the copy in TCRdb shows in-frame clones only, minus some. The sample has 200,000 to 250,000 clones; roughly 84% are singletons. The sequenced sample consisted of PBMCs. These receptors were taken from a woman between 18 and 29 years old in good health and CMV-seropositive. Both conserved end residues are part of each CDR3. The order of the fields is D gene, V gene, clone size, J gene, CDR3 protein, CDR3 DNA. The D gene is left open where the match is weak. Clone size, where shown, is once, few, many, or a class for clones that have expanded.

D gene: TRBD1
V gene: TRBV5-1
clone size: NA
J gene: TRBJ1-5
CDR3 protein: CASSLEPTGVGNQPQHF
CDR3 DNA: TGCGCCAGCAGCTTGGAACCAACAGGGGTGGGAAATCAGCCCCAGCATTTT

D gene: NA
V gene: TRBV11-2
clone size: once
J gene: TRBJ2-4
CDR3 protein: CASSVALIAKNIQYF
CDR3 DNA: TGTGCCAGCAGCGTCGCCCTAATAGCCAAAAACATTCAGTACTTC

D gene: TRBD1
V gene: TRBV6-6
clone size: NA
J gene: TRBJ2-2
CDR3 protein: CASTPGGTNTGELFF
CDR3 DNA: TGTGCCAGCACCCCAGGGGGTACGAACACCGGGGAGCTGTTTTTT

D gene: NA
V gene: TRBV19
clone size: NA
J gene: TRBJ1-1
CDR3 protein: CASSADARGTEAFF
CDR3 DNA: TGTGCCAGTAGTGCCGACGCTCGAGGCACTGAAGCTTTCTTT

D gene: NA
V gene: TRBV28
clone size: NA
J gene: TRBJ1-4
CDR3 protein: CASSLLREKLFF
CDR3 DNA: TGTGCCAGCAGCCTTCTCAGAGAAAAACTGTTTTTT

D gene: NA
V gene: TRBV4-1
clone size: NA
J gene: TRBJ2-7
CDR3 protein: CASSRRAETSSYEQYF
CDR3 DNA: TGCGCCAGCAGCCGCCGAGCCGAAACTAGTAGCTACGAGCAGTACTTC

D gene: NA
V gene: TRBV6-6
clone size: few
J gene: TRBJ1-2
CDR3 protein: CATSGNYGYTF
CDR3 DNA: TGTGCCACCTCAGGGAACTATGGCTACACCTTC

D gene: NA
V gene: TRBV29-1
clone size: NA
J gene: TRBJ2-3
CDR3 protein: CSVEENLASAQYF
CDR3 DNA: TGCAGCGTTGAAGAAAACCTGGCTAGTGCGCAGTATTTT

D gene: TRBD2
V gene: TRBV2
clone size: NA
J gene: TRBJ2-1
CDR3 protein: CASTSGLVANEQFF
CDR3 DNA: TGTGCCAGCACCAGCGGACTAGTGGCTAATGAGCAGTTCTTC

D gene: NA
V gene: TRBV7-6
clone size: NA
J gene: TRBJ1-4
CDR3 protein: CASSPENNEKLFF
CDR3 DNA: TGTGCCAGCAGCCCCGAGAATAATGAAAAACTGTTTTTT

D gene: NA
V gene: TRBV5-1
clone size: NA
J gene: TRBJ2-3
CDR3 protein: CASSQLSAGERDTQYF
CDR3 DNA: TGCGCCAGCAGCCAACTTTCAGCGGGCGAACGTGATACGCAGTATTTT

D gene: TRBD1
V gene: TRBV6-1
clone size: NA
J gene: TRBJ2-7
CDR3 protein: CASSGGQGRLEQYF
CDR3 DNA: TGTGCCAGCAGTGGTGGACAGGGGCGGCTCGAGCAGTACTTC

D gene: TRBD1
V gene: TRBV27
clone size: NA
J gene: TRBJ1-4
CDR3 protein: CASRAYRDRETNEKLFF
CDR3 DNA: TGTGCCAGCAGGGCGTACCGGGACAGGGAAACTAATGAAAAACTGTTTTTT

D gene: TRBD2
V gene: TRBV4-1
clone size: NA
J gene: TRBJ2-1
CDR3 protein: CASSRSGSGLAGNEQFF
CDR3 DNA: TGCGCCAGCAGCCGAAGTGGCTCGGGGCTAGCGGGGAATGAGCAGTTCTTC

D gene: TRBD2
V gene: TRBV29-1
clone size: NA
J gene: TRBJ2-7
CDR3 protein: CSVERLAGPSYEQYF
CDR3 DNA: TGCAGCGTTGAAAGACTAGCGGGACCCTCCTACGAGCAGTACTTC

D gene: NA
V gene: TRBV25-1
clone size: NA
J gene: TRBJ1-1
CDR3 protein: CATSRGGDTEAFF
CDR3 DNA: TGTGCCACCTCAAGAGGAGGGGACACTGAAGCTTTCTTT